These 32 T cell receptor beta chains were all obtained from the same sample, sequenced in a study of PD-1 blockade in mismatch repair-deficient tumors. The data were produced by immunoSEQ multiplex PCR, yet TCRdb's version contains in-frame clones alone and is incomplete. This sample carries 65,000 to 80,000 clones, almost 80% of them seen once, and the ten largest clones take roughly 5%. The sample in question was peripheral blood, obtained 2 weeks after starting pembrolizumab. Every receptor here comes from an adult with mismatch repair-deficient cancer.

In the case of this clone: Other nucleotide sequences from this sample produce the same CDR3. The genes are TRBV5-4 and TRBJ2-5; D ambiguous. Trimming cost V 4 bases and J 1 base, with 11 bases left between them. The length of the CDR3 is 14 residues. Germline loops: CDR1 SGHNT, CDR2 YYREEE (reference sequence). CDR3 loop: CASSPGGSQETQYF. In nucleotides, the CDR3 is TGTGCCAGCAGCCCGGGCGGCAGCCAAGAGACCCAGTACTTC.

The J gene is TRBJ2-2, the V gene TRBV28; 9 bases map to TRBD1. V dropped 5 bases and J dropped 1; count of bases not matched to a gene: 2. Germline V lookup: CDR1 MDHEN, CDR2 SYDVKM. This CDR3 contains 15 residues. The chain's CDR3 is CASSRQGGNTGELFF. Here the CDR3 DNA reads TGTGCCAGCAGTCGACAGGGGGGGAACACCGGGGAGCTGTTTTTT.

The rearrangement uses TRBV7-2 and TRBJ1-5; maybe TRBD1 (5 bases). CDR1 SGHTA and CDR2 FQGNSA come from the germline V gene. This CDR3 is 15 amino acids long. V was cut by 4 bases and J by 0 bases, with 10 bases left in between. The CDR3 coding sequence is TGTGCCAGCAGCTCCAGGGTGAATAGCAATCAGCCCCAGCATTTT. Protein: CASSSRVNSNQPQHF.

The chain links TRBV19 to TRBJ1-1; D may be TRBD1 (6 bases). Trimming removed 6 bases from V and 1 base from J, with 15 bases in between. The germline CDR1 and CDR2 sequences are LNHDA and SQIVND (reference sequence). The CDR3 is 15 amino acids. CDR3 DNA: TGTGCCAGTAGCAAAATCACGACAGGGAACACTGAAGCTTTCTTT. It codes for CASSKITTGNTEAFF.

The CDR3 bases are TGTGCCAGCAGCTCCAATATGAACACTGAAGCTTTCTTT. This gives the protein CASSSNMNTEAFF. The chain is built from TRBV7-9 and TRBJ1-1; D gene uncertain. The germline V gene encodes CDR1 SEHNR and CDR2 FQNEAQ (reference sequence). V was shortened by 4 bases and J by 0 bases, with 6 bases between the two germline ends. The CDR3 runs 13 residues.

The gene calls are TRBV7-9 and TRBJ1-2; D is uncertain. The CDR3 contains 16 residues. V was clipped by 0 bases and J by 3 bases, with 14 bases between them. Looked up from germline, CDR1 is SEHNR and CDR2 is FQNEAQ (reference sequence). In nucleotides, the CDR3 is TGTGCCAGCAGCTTAGCAGGCCGTGGATGGGACTATGGCTACACCTTC. Translating it yields CASSLAGRGWDYGYTF.

The chain employs TRBV7-3 and TRBJ1-1; D gene uncertain. This CDR3 has 13 amino acids. Trimming took 5 bases from V and 4 from J, leaving 11 bases between them. Germline CDR1 and CDR2: SGHTA and FQGTGA. The CDR3 region has the DNA TGTGCCAGCAGCACCTCCCTCGGCACTGAAGCTTTCTTT. It is translated as CASSTSLGTEAFF.

V usage is TRBV27 and J usage is TRBJ1-5, with D hard to call. CDR3 length: 13 amino acids. The V end was cut by 5 bases, the J end by 9 bases, with 14 bases between. Germline lookup yields CDR1 MNHEY and CDR2 SMNVEV (reference sequence). The CDR3: CASSTGFQAPQHF. CDR3 coding DNA: TGTGCCAGCAGTACGGGTTTCCAAGCGCCCCAGCATTTT.

The J gene is TRBJ2-5, the V gene TRBV6-5; maybe TRBD2 (5 bases). Trimming took off 6 bases at V and 1 base at J, with 12 bases between the two ends. CDR1 is MNHEY, CDR2 SVGAGI, per germline. This CDR3 region has 14 residues. The CDR3 DNA follows: TGTGCCAGCAGGTCCGGGAACTTCCAAGAGACCCAGTACTTC. Translation gives CASRSGNFQETQYF.

This sequence joins TRBV6-6 and TRBJ2-2; D may be TRBD1 or TRBD2 (5 bases each). CDR1 MNHNY and CDR2 SVGAGI come from the germline V gene (reference sequence). The CDR3 runs to 13 residues. The V end lost 4 bases, the J end lost 8 bases, and 11 bases lay between the germline ends. CDR3 protein: CASSFEGSGELFF. In DNA, the CDR3 is TGTGCCAGCAGTTTTGAGGGGAGTGGGGAGCTGTTTTTT.

This clone was observed a single time. J is TRBJ2-1 and V is TRBV25-1, with 7 bases matching TRBD1. CDR1 is MGHDK and CDR2 is SYGVNS in the germline V gene. With 3 bases clipped from V and 10 bases from J, the junction kept 6 bases outside the gene matches. This CDR3 is 13 amino acids long. The CDR3 DNA sequence: TGTGCCAGCAGTGACCTGGGACAGCCGGAGCAGTTCTTC. It yields the protein CASSDLGQPEQFF.

The chain uses TRBV19 and TRBJ2-7; 9 bases agree with TRBD1. J was trimmed by 3 bases and V by 5 bases; bases with no gene match: 5. The CDR3 is made up of 14 amino acids. Germline loops: CDR1 LNHDA, CDR2 SQIVND (reference sequence). The CDR3 loop is CASSSQGASYEQYF. The CDR3 DNA sequence: TGTGCCAGTAGTTCACAGGGGGCGAGCTACGAGCAGTACTTC. Using reference TRBV19 and TRBJ2-7 for the parts outside the CDR3, the full variable domain is DGGITQSPKYLFRKEGQNVTLSCEQNLNHDAMYWYRQDPGQGLRLIYYSQIVNDFQKGDIAEGYSVSREKKESFPLTVTSAQKNPTAFYLCASSSQGASYEQYFGPGTRLTVT.

This chain uses TRBV7-8 with TRBJ1-2; possible D gene TRBD1, 5 bases. V lost 5 bases, J lost 4 bases, and 14 bases lay in between. CDR1 is SGHVS, CDR2 FQNEAQ, per germline. The CDR3 length is 14 residues. The CDR3 region has the DNA TGTGCCAGCAGCCCAGGGTCGGACTCCTATGGCTACACCTTC. Protein sequence: CASSPGSDSYGYTF.

The chain joins TRBV6-5 to TRBJ1-1, with 7 nucleotides matching TRBD1. Germline loops: CDR1 MNHEY, CDR2 SVGAGI. This CDR3 contains 13 residues. Trimming removed 4 bases from V and 4 bases from J; junction bases left unmatched: 3. The DNA of the CDR3 is TGTGCCAGCAGTTTGACAGGGCCCACTGAAGCTTTCTTT. Its translation is CASSLTGPTEAFF.

This clone came up a few times. This chain uses TRBV7-6 with TRBJ2-7, with D maybe TRBD2 (6 bases). Germline assignment: CDR1 SGHVS and CDR2 FNYEAQ. This CDR3 comprises 15 residues. Trimming removed 5 bases at V and 5 bases at J, with 19 bases between. CDR3 bases: TGTGCCAGCAGCGCGAGTAGCAGGTGGGGGGACGAGCAGTACTTC. This translates into CASSASSRWGDEQYF.

This clone was observed a few times. The chain is built from TRBV19 and TRBJ1-2; weak D call: TRBD1 (6 bases). V lost 7 bases to trimming and J lost 8 bases, with 14 bases between them. The CDR3 spans 12 residues. Germline CDR1 is LNHDA and CDR2 is SQIVND (reference sequence). The CDR3 region is CASIGQSGGYTF. DNA of the CDR3: TGTGCCAGTATCGGACAGTCGGGGGGCTACACCTTC. Together with reference TRBV19 and TRBJ1-2, the CDR3 gives the full variable domain: DGGITQSPKYLFRKEGQNVTLSCEQNLNHDAMYWYRQDPGQGLRLIYYSQIVNDFQKGDIAEGYSVSREKKESFPLTVTSAQKNPTAFYLCASIGQSGGYTFGSGTRLTVV.

The CDR3 DNA sequence: TGTGCCAGCAGCTTAGATCTGATGGGATCTAGCACAGATACGCAGTATTTT. It codes for CASSLDLMGSSTDTQYF. The J gene is TRBJ2-3, the V gene TRBV11-2; D is unclear. V was trimmed by 0 bases and J by 0 bases, leaving 13 bases between them. This CDR3 comprises 17 residues. Germline loops: CDR1 SGHAT, CDR2 FQNNGV.

The CDR3 reads CASSLTGTSGNEQYF. The CDR3 bases are TGCGCCAGCAGCCTAACCGGGACTAGCGGCAACGAGCAGTACTTC. The genes are TRBV4-1 and TRBJ2-7; 11 bases line up with TRBD2. The CDR3 runs 15 residues. J was trimmed by 5 bases and V by 4 bases; bases with no gene match: 7. The germline gives CDR1 MGHRA, CDR2 YSYEKL.

The V call is TRBV7-9, the J call TRBJ2-2; D is unresolved. Between the trimmed V and J ends, which lost 5 bases and 6 bases, there was a span of 10 bases. The CDR3 spans 13 residues. Germline values: CDR1 SEHNR, CDR2 FQNEAQ (reference sequence). The CDR3 loop reads CASSLQRAGELFF. As DNA, the CDR3 is TGTGCCAGCAGCCTCCAACGGGCCGGGGAGCTGTTTTTT.

This chain's CDR3 is CASSEAWDRGPSYNEQFF. The DNA for the CDR3 is TGTGCCAGCAGTGAAGCCTGGGACAGGGGGCCGTCCTACAATGAGCAGTTCTTC. The chain has TRBV6-1 and TRBJ2-1, with 12 bases matching TRBD1. V lost 0 bases, J lost 1 base, and 4 bases stayed unmatched. The CDR3 spans 18 residues. Germline values: CDR1 MNHNS, CDR2 SASEGT.

J is TRBJ2-3 and V is TRBV6-1; 10 bases map to TRBD2. Germline-derived CDR1 and CDR2 are MNHNS and SASEGT. V dropped 4 bases and J dropped 5; count of bases not matched to a gene: 9. CDR3 size: 16 residues. CDR3 residues: CASSGTLGLAVDTQYF. As DNA, the CDR3 is TGTGCCAGCAGTGGGACACTAGGACTAGCGGTAGATACGCAGTATTTT.

The chain uses TRBV5-4 and TRBJ1-1; a weak D match, TRBD1 (5 bases). Germline V gives CDR1 SGHNT, CDR2 YYREEE (reference sequence). V was trimmed by 4 bases and J by 10 bases, leaving 17 bases between them. There are 13 residues in the CDR3. CDR3 sequence: CASSPGLISGAFF. CDR3 DNA sequence: TGTGCCAGCAGCCCGGGACTGATAAGTGGAGCTTTCTTT.

The chain recombines TRBV18 with TRBJ1-1, with a tentative D call TRBD1 (6 bases). Trimming pared 0 bases from V and 0 bases from J, leaving 11 bases between. Germline V gene data show CDR1 as KGHSH and CDR2 as LQKENI. The CDR3 is 16 amino acids. The CDR3 DNA reads TGTGCCAGCTCACCACCTCAGGGGTTAGTGAACACTGAAGCTTTCTTT. Translation: CASSPPQGLVNTEAFF.

V and J are TRBV6-5 and TRBJ2-7; TRBD2 matches 12 bases. CDR1 MNHEY and CDR2 SVGAGI come from the germline V gene. V shed 5 bases, J shed 5 bases, and the junction held 7 bases outside the gene matches. The CDR3 is 15 residues long. CDR3 nucleotides: TGTGCCAGCAGTGGGAACAGACTAGCGGGAGACGAGCAGTACTTC. As protein: CASSGNRLAGDEQYF.

V usage is TRBV28 and J usage is TRBJ2-3; D unclear. Trimming stripped 2 bases from V and 6 bases from J, with 12 bases between. Germline V gene data show CDR1 as MDHEN and CDR2 as SYDVKM. The CDR3 runs to 14 residues. As DNA, the CDR3 is TGTGCCAGCAGTTTAGGTAGCCCGAGGGATACGCAGTATTTT. This gives the protein CASSLGSPRDTQYF.

The chain links TRBV6-5 to TRBJ2-1, with D possibly TRBD2 on 6 matching bases. Germline CDR1 reads MNHEY; CDR2 reads SVGAGI. The CDR3 runs to 14 residues. V lost 6 bases to trimming and J lost 5 bases, with 14 bases between them. This CDR3 reads CASSFRGLNNEQFF. The CDR3 DNA reads TGTGCCAGCAGCTTTCGTGGACTAAACAATGAGCAGTTCTTC.

This clone occurred once. The J gene is TRBJ2-3, the V gene TRBV4-3; 14 nucleotides align to TRBD2. This CDR3 is built from 18 residues. Per the germline V gene, CDR1 is LGHNA and CDR2 is YSLEER. V was pared by 2 bases and J by 5 bases, with 9 bases of the junction left unmatched. In DNA, the CDR3 is TGCGCCAGCAGCCAAAACCCGACTAGCGGGAGGGTCGGAGATACGCAGTATTTT. This sequence encodes CASSQNPTSGRVGDTQYF.

V gene TRBV6-1 combines with J gene TRBJ2-2; 7 nucleotides align to TRBD2. The junction had 13 bases not matched to a gene; V was cut back by 2 bases and J by 4 bases. The CDR3 runs 18 residues. Germline V gene sequence: CDR1 MNHNS, CDR2 SASEGT. The CDR3 here is CASSERGLLARITGELFF. The DNA for the CDR3 is TGTGCCAGCAGTGAAAGGGGATTACTAGCGAGAATCACCGGGGAGCTGTTTTTT.

The V call is TRBV7-2, the J call TRBJ2-5; 12 bases map to TRBD2. The J segment lost 5 bases and the V segment lost 1 base, leaving 5 bases of the junction unmatched. This CDR3 is 16 amino acids long. Germline CDR1 and CDR2: SGHTA and FQGNSA. The CDR3 sequence is CASSLGSSGRGETQYF. CDR3 nucleotides: TGTGCCAGCAGCTTAGGTTCTAGCGGGAGGGGGGAGACCCAGTACTTC.

In its sample, this clone was seen a few times. The genes are TRBV9 and TRBJ1-5; the D is unclear. The CDR3 has 16 residues. The V end was cut by 4 bases, the J end by 1 base, with 15 bases between. Germline values: CDR1 SGDLS, CDR2 YYNGEE. In DNA form, the CDR3 reads TGTGCCAGCAGCCCATGGATGGTGCGGAGCAATCAGCCCCAGCATTTT. It codes for CASSPWMVRSNQPQHF.

The chain joins TRBV18 to TRBJ2-7; D uncertain. The CDR3 runs 12 residues. Trimming shortened V by 2 bases and J by 3 bases, and 5 bases separated the two germline ends. From germline, CDR1 is KGHSH and CDR2 LQKENI. CDR3 bases: TGTGCCAGCTCACCAAGTGACTACGAGCAGTACTTC. Translated, it gives CASSPSDYEQYF.

CDR3 bases: TGTGCCATCAGTAGCTCGGACAGCTCCTACAATGAGCAGTTCTTC. Protein: CAISSSDSSYNEQFF. This chain connects TRBV10-3 to TRBJ2-1; a possible D gene is TRBD1 (6 bases). V lost 5 bases, J lost 0 bases, and 11 bases lay in between. The germline CDR1 and CDR2 sequences are ENHRY and SYGVKD. There are 15 residues in the CDR3.